Following are 7 T cell receptor beta chains from one sample sequenced in a study of blood T cell repertoires in COVID-19 (dated by TCRdb to 2020 to 2021). The library came from the immunoSEQ multiplex PCR assay. What TCRdb holds here is the immuneACCESS table cut down to in-frame rearrangements. Part of the clones is not present; checked against another copy, under half of the missing clones reflect an unresolved V gene, and the others are unexplained. The sample profile shows some 130,000 clones; approximately 84% of them were found once. The leading ten clones occupy 1.9% of the sample. The sequenced material came from peripheral blood. The receptors shown here come from a man between 65 and 80 years old with acute or convalescent COVID-19.

The chain uses TRBV18 and TRBJ2-7; 10 bases map to TRBD1. This CDR3 is built from 16 residues. Per the germline V gene, CDR1 is KGHSH and CDR2 is LQKENI. V was clipped by 3 bases and J by 3 bases; unmatched bases: 8. CDR3 coding DNA: TGTGCCAGCTCACCGAGCGGGACAGGGGATGTCTACGAGCAGTACTTC. This encodes CASSPSGTGDVYEQYF. The whole variable domain, remainder taken from reference TRBV18 and TRBJ2-7, is NAGVMQNPRHLVRRRGQEARLRCSPMKGHSHVYWYRQLPEEGLKFMVYLQKENIIDESGMPKERFSAEFPKEGPSILRIQQVVRGDSAAYFCASSPSGTGDVYEQYFGPGTRLTVT.

The rearrangement uses TRBV5-1 and TRBJ1-4; D may be TRBD1 (5 bases). Germline V CDR1 and CDR2: SGHRS, YFSETQ. V lost 0 bases and J 8 bases, leaving 14 bases between the germline ends. This CDR3 contains 15 residues. In DNA, the CDR3 is TGCGCCAGCAGCTTGGTGGCAGGGCGAGGAGAAAAACTGTTTTTT. Protein sequence: CASSLVAGRGEKLFF.

CDR3 in amino acids: CASSVQGQPNEKLFF. Written as DNA, the CDR3 is TGTGCCAGCAGCGTACAGGGACAGCCTAATGAAAAACTGTTTTTT. V and J are TRBV9 and TRBJ1-4; TRBD1 matches 7 bases. This CDR3 comprises 15 residues. Germline CDR1 and CDR2: SGDLS and YYNGEE. Losses at the gene ends were 1 base for V and 3 bases for J; bases not matched to a gene: 3. The entire variable domain, with the rest obtained from reference TRBV9 and TRBJ1-4, is as follows: DSGVTQTPKHLITATGQRVTLRCSPRSGDLSVYWYQQSLDQGLQFLIQYYNGEERAKGNILERFSAQQFPDLHSELNLSSLELGDSALYFCASSVQGQPNEKLFFGSGTQLSVL.

The sample holds one count of this clone. The chain combines TRBV6-2 or TRBV6-3 with TRBJ2-5, with D possibly being TRBD2 (6 bases). The CDR3 length is 13 residues. Germline CDR1 and CDR2: MNHEY and SVGEGT. V lost 6 bases and J 5 bases, leaving 13 bases between the germline ends. The CDR3 is CASSRDWGETQYF. DNA of the CDR3: TGTGCCAGCAGCCGGGACTGGGGGGAGACCCAGTACTTC.

The rearrangement joins TRBV28 to TRBJ1-2; D perhaps matches TRBD1 (6 bases). The CDR3 runs 13 residues. Germline V lookup: CDR1 MDHEN, CDR2 SYDVKM. Trimming pared 10 bases from V and 0 bases from J, leaving 12 bases between. In DNA form, the CDR3 reads TGTGCCACCCACAGGGCGCCTAACTATGGCTACACCTTC. Translating it yields CATHRAPNYGYTF.

The table lists this clone with a count of one. The CDR3 reads CASTSDRGPYNEQFF. CDR3 bases: TGTGCCAGCACCTCCGACAGGGGGCCCTACAATGAGCAGTTCTTC. The chain joins TRBV5-5 to TRBJ2-1, with 10 bases that match TRBD1. V was clipped by 6 bases and J by 2 bases; unmatched bases: 5. The CDR3 runs 15 residues. Per germline, CDR1 SGHKS and CDR2 YYEKEE (reference sequence).

This chain joins TRBV9 and TRBJ2-1; a weak D match, TRBD2 (5 bases). Germline loops: CDR1 SGDLS, CDR2 YYNGEE. Trimming shortened V by 0 bases and J by 6 bases, and 13 bases separated the two germline ends. The CDR3 length is 15 residues. Here the CDR3 reads CASSVVGLPANEQFF. The CDR3 DNA is TGTGCCAGCAGCGTAGTAGGACTGCCCGCCAATGAGCAGTTCTTC. Filled out from reference TRBV9 and TRBJ2-1, the complete variable domain reads DSGVTQTPKHLITATGQRVTLRCSPRSGDLSVYWYQQSLDQGLQFLIQYYNGEERAKGNILERFSAQQFPDLHSELNLSSLELGDSALYFCASSVVGLPANEQFFGPGTRLTVL.